This T cell receptor (beta chain) was sequenced in a study of post-analysis software for immune sequencing data. CDR1 GTSNPN and CDR2 SVGIG come from the germline V gene (reference sequence). This CDR3 contains 15 residues. Every TCR beta cDNA library bore unique molecular identifiers. A few hundred thousand cDNA molecules were obtained from around 0.96 to 9.9 million T cells. TCRdb reprocessed the PCR reads via MiXCR and lists one record per CDR3 protein. Seen here are about 500,000 distinct CDR3 sequences, around 40% observed once, and the top ten hold 9.5% to 13%. Points on this clonotype: Its antigen is undetermined.

Notes on the study in general: Clustering by F measure revealed strong co-clustering among samples prepared together in one batch. Patients carried a handful of TRBV segments more frequently than controls did, and TRBV5-6, TRBV5-1 and TRBV20-1 were among them.

The source material was blood. The clonotype originates from a girl between 5 and 17 years old with multiple sclerosis. V is TRBV30 and J is TRBJ2-7; the match to TRBD2 covers 8 bases. The J call may be incorrect, as the DNA end agrees better with TRBJ2-4. The CDR3 here is CAWSPLAGDKNIQYF. DNA of the CDR3: TGTGCCTGGAGTCCGCTAGCGGGTGACAAAAACATTCAGTACTTC.